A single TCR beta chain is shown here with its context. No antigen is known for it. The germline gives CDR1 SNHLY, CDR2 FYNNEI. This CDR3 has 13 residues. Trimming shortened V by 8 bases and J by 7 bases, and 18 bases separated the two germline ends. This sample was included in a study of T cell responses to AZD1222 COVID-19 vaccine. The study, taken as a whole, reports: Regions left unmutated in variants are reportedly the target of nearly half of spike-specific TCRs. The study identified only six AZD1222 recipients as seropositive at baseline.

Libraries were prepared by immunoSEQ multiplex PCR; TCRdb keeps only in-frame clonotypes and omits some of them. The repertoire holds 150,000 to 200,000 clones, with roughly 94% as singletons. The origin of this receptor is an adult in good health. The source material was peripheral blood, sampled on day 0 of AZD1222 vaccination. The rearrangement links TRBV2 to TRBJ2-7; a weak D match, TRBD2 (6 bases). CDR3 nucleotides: TGTGCCAGCTCGCGGGGTAACCGGGGGGAGCAGTACTTC. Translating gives CASSRGNRGEQYF.